This section outlines one TCR beta chain sequence together with its context. Its antigen has not been determined. Base qualities are not at hand, and no much larger clone is one base apart. Healthy HIV-negative adults with no recently reported acute infections or vaccinations were included as donors. Every donor was a Caucasian adult residing in Nashville, Tennessee, USA. Magnetic negative selection was used to enrich CD4+ T cells, after which naive cells were positively selected on CD45RA and the negative fraction became the memory subset. After blood collection by leukapheresis, PBMCs were isolated using Ficoll-Histopaque density gradient centrifugation and then cryopreserved in the vapor phase of liquid nitrogen. Analytical flow cytometry was used to check the purity and quantity of every magnetically sorted T cell population. Genomic DNA was isolated from every sorted fraction and measured by UV absorbance on a Nanodrop 2000c.

The sample comes from a study of shared clonotypes between healthy human individuals (TCRdb year 2020). Regarding the research as a whole: A couple of women and a few men aged 18 to 49 years were included in the cohort. Per donor, three plates each were used for CD4 naive and CD4 memory, two for CD8 naive, and one for CD8 memory. To estimate repertoire size and how much clonotypes are shared between individuals, the study performed deep sequencing of blood TCR repertoires from 4 to 6 healthy adults. Different laboratories and diverse techniques were used to prepare libraries and sequence TCR repertoires, to increase sequencing depth and limit assay-specific biases. Between about 0.94 and 8.9 billion PBMCs per donor were obtained by leukapheresis. On the study overall, not on this receptor specifically: Estimated clonotype richness was generally larger for naive than for memory subsets. Because the study included only a small number of donors, the genetic and exposure-history diversity represented was limited. When several donors were compared, the shared fraction of clonotypes was about 5.4% for naive CD4, around 4% for naive CD8, roughly 2.3% for memory CD4, and 0.35% to 0.4% for memory CD8. Sampling was restricted to blood, and TCR repertoires in tissues likely differ from the TCR repertoires found in blood. Clonotypes shared by all four sorted-subset donors showed higher generation probabilities than non-shared clonotypes. Even with the large sequencing depth, rarefaction of the sorted-subset datasets indicated that sequencing was incomplete. Pairwise subsampling led to the expectation that sequencing depth would affect the degree of clonotype sharing among donors.

The CDR3 holds 19 amino acids from the cysteine to the phenylalanine. The DNA shown is the 57-base CDR3, in frame from base 1. V is clipped by 0 bases and J by 0 bases, and the sequence between their germline boundaries is 19 bases long. Taken from the germline V gene, the CDR1 and CDR2 loops are SGDLS and YYNGEE. Using the deep immunoSEQ assay, TCR CDR3 regions were amplified from genomic DNA by multiplex PCR. Genomic DNA extracted from each cell subset was distributed evenly over all wells of several immunoSEQ 96-well plates, and each plate served as one replicate. For sorted subsets, approximately 0.2 ug of genomic DNA, equivalent to 25,000 to 35,000 T cell genomes, went into each replicate PCR. Purified libraries were measured with a Qubit 3.0 fluorometer, size-checked on a Bioanalyzer 2100, and measured again with the KAPA Library Quantification kit. Each immunoSEQ 96-well plate was sequenced on its own single-read 150-cycle Illumina NextSeq 550 flow cell. Under the source paper's analysis protocol: Because only junctional sequences without quality scores were contained in the immunoSEQ output, filtering matching that applied to full-length reads could not be performed. To assign V/J genes and CDR3, sequences were annotated using PyIR, a Python wrapper for IgBLAST v1.9, with IMGT germline references. Reads were filtered out if the reads had weak V/J assignments (E-value above 1e-6), no CDR3, stop codons, out-of-frame junctions, or ambiguous translated residues. V3J clonotypes were defined by identical inferred V gene, J gene, and CDR3 amino acid sequence. To compute the percentage overlap between repertoires, the number of shared unique clonotypes was divided by the size of the smaller repertoire. RTK rarefaction, the Chao1 estimator, and Recon v2.1 estimates of unobserved clonotypes were used to assess repertoire richness. For all TCRbeta clonotypes obtained by the gDNA method from four donors, generation probabilities were computed with OLGA. TCRdb limited this immuneACCESS table to in-frame rearrangements with V and J called. A share of clones is missing; checked studies link under half to unresolved V genes, and the rest is unexplained. That table supplies the V and J calls and clone size; D and trimming were determined from the DNA. For this sample the table gives roughly 700,000 clones, of which roughly 70% were detected only once. Of the sample, roughly 1.7% falls within the top ten clones.

The chain was built from TRBV9 and TRBJ2-1, with a tentative D gene TRBD2 over 6 matching bases. Sample: memory CD4+ T cells sorted from blood. The sample's cell subset or site, from its label and the paper: CD45RA-negative fraction. The clonotype comes from a woman aged 30 to 39 in good health. CDR3 protein: CASSVGPASAISSYNEQFF. The DNA is TGTGCCAGCAGCGTAGGTCCTGCTAGCGCTATTAGCTCCTACAATGAGCAGTTCTTC. When the CDR3 is completed using the reference TRBV9 and TRBJ2-1 genes on either side, the full variable domain is DSGVTQTPKHLITATGQRVTLRCSPRSGDLSVYWYQQSLDQGLQFLIQYYNGEERAKGNILERFSAQQFPDLHSELNLSSLELGDSALYFCASSVGPASAISSYNEQFFGPGTRLTVL.